This paragraph covers one T cell receptor (beta chain) sequence. As yet, its antigen is unknown. Deep level was the assay's run setting. TCRdb's copy holds only in-frame clones and misses some; the assay was immunoSEQ multiplex PCR. This sample yields approximately 1,500,000 clones, of which approximately 97% are seen a single time; roughly 1.2% belongs to the top ten. Every donor, a Caucasian adult, lived in Nashville, Tennessee. In germline, CDR1 is MNHNY, CDR2 SVGAGI (reference sequence). V dropped 6 bases and J dropped 4 bases, with 15 bases sitting between them. The CDR3 contains 14 residues. These data are taken from a study of shared clonotypes between healthy human individuals. Study as a whole: The plates for each donor numbered three CD4 naive, three CD4 memory, two CD8 naive and one CD8 memory. Study-wide points: Among non-shared clonotypes, generation probabilities were lower than among those shared by all four donors.

The sequence was collected from a man aged 30 to 39 in good health. This chain joins TRBV6-6 and TRBJ2-5; D uncertain. Material: naive CD4+ T cells sorted from blood. Subset reported: CD45RA+ positively selected. The CDR3 here is CASRFPRTGETQYF. DNA for the CDR3: TGTGCCAGCAGATTCCCCCGGACGGGAGAGACCCAGTACTTC.